This T cell receptor (beta chain) comes out of a study of beta chain features in type 1 diabetes. On the study more broadly: On cell yields, gender and age, patients and healthy donors were similar.

The CDR3 is made up of 12 amino acids. CDR1 and CDR2 from the germline V gene are MNHEY and SVGAGI. Trimming cost V 5 bases and J 5 bases, with 9 bases left between them. Every donor provided one heparinised blood draw, which averaged approximately 100 mL. What was sequenced were expressed TCRB transcripts, since all of the isolated RNA had been reverse transcribed. Profiled with immunoSEQ multiplex PCR; TCRdb holds only in-frame clones, not every one. This table has approximately 150,000 clones, 7.5% to 9.5% appearing once. Findings of the study overall: Although PCR might favor shorter templates, it would do so equally in patients and controls. TCRB CDR3s were moderately but significantly shorter in Type 1 diabetes patients in all four CD4+ subsets.

As for this clone: The antigen remains unidentified.

The sequencing input was central memory CD4+ T cells from blood. The sequence was obtained from a young woman in good health. The V gene is TRBV6-5, the J gene TRBJ1-2, with D maybe TRBD1 (5 bases). The CDR3 DNA is TGTGCCAGCAGTGACAGCCCGTATGGCTACACCTTC. It codes for CASSDSPYGYTF.